This T cell receptor beta chain appears in the sequencing data of a study of blood T cell repertoires in COVID-19. The overall study: COVID-19 samples, acute and convalescent, were from the United States, Italy and Spain.

The junction had 0 bases not matched to a gene; V was cut back by 2 bases and J by 4 bases. CDR1 is MRHNA and CDR2 is SNTAGT in the germline V gene. This CDR3 contains 14 residues. This clone has ten or more counts. In terms of age and location, participants ranged from roughly 18 to 100 years and lived in roughly 22 US areas. In assigning cohorts, the study relied on participant-reported clinical history. Repertoires were generated with immunoSEQ multiplex PCR, while TCRdb's copy carries only in-frame clones and drops some. The data hold about 200,000 clones, with approximately 80% observed a single time.

The receptor was isolated from a woman aged 40-49 years with acute COVID-19. The chain joins TRBV6-4 to TRBJ2-2; 8 bases line up with TRBD2. Sequencing input: PBMCs or T cells enriched from blood (not recorded which). CDR3 region: CASSDGTSTGELFF. CDR3 in DNA: TGTGCCAGCAGTGACGGGACTAGCACCGGGGAGCTGTTTTTT.